Listed below are T cell receptor beta chains from one sample, sequenced in a study of shared clonotypes between healthy human individuals. Measured with immunoSEQ multiplex PCR; TCRdb has only the in-frame clones, and not every one. The sample has about 800,000 clones; about 97% are singletons. The specimen sequenced was naive CD8+ T cells sorted from blood. The receptors originated from a man aged 30 to 45 in good health. CDR3s include the opening cysteine and the closing phenylalanine or tryptophan. Clone size is not always given. Where it is, it says once, few, many or a class for expanded clones.

abundance: -
v_gene: TRBV13
CDR3aa: CASSLGGLAGNEQYF

abundance: once
v_gene: TRBV10-3
CDR3aa: CAISGGSDQPQHF

abundance: -
v_gene: TRBV27
CDR3aa: CATLGGSPYEQYF

abundance: -
v_gene: TRBV27
CDR3aa: CASSLIFGSTDTQYF

abundance: -
v_gene: TRBV7-9
CDR3aa: CASSVETDSYEQYF

abundance: -
v_gene: TRBV11-2
CDR3aa: CASSLVPLGIQETQYF

abundance: -
v_gene: TRBV4-3
CDR3aa: CASSQVGTGGFYEQYF

abundance: -
v_gene: TRBV7-9
CDR3aa: CASSSPPGAGNTEAFF

abundance: -
v_gene: TRBV5-4
CDR3aa: CASRRTSGGTDTQYF

abundance: -
v_gene: TRBV11-2
CDR3aa: CASSTPIQETQYF

abundance: -
v_gene: TRBV7-2
CDR3aa: CASSSDQNYEQYF

abundance: -
v_gene: TRBV27
CDR3aa: CASSAAGGAGYEQYF

abundance: -
v_gene: TRBV12-5
CDR3aa: CASGLALQRSAAKNIQYF

abundance: -
v_gene: TRBV7-8
CDR3aa: CASSLPLRDGQPGNGYTF

abundance: once
v_gene: TRBV29-1
CDR3aa: CSAVGVELTSGSRYEQYF

abundance: once
v_gene: TRBV7-6
CDR3aa: CASSLAPFPGVGTGELFF

abundance: few
v_gene: TRBV13
CDR3aa: CASSLTAEETQYF

abundance: -
v_gene: TRBV30
CDR3aa: CAWSPTGGDGYTF

abundance: -
v_gene: TRBV13
CDR3aa: CASSAWDRYYEQYF

abundance: -
v_gene: TRBV6-6
CDR3aa: CASSYSARYEQYF

abundance: -
v_gene: TRBV19
CDR3aa: CASSTVSGNTIYF

abundance: once
v_gene: TRBV27
CDR3aa: CASRDRDRAEAFF

abundance: -
v_gene: TRBV6-1
CDR3aa: CASRERDRPQETQYF

abundance: once
v_gene: TRBV7-9
CDR3aa: CASSATGLYGYTF

abundance: -
v_gene: TRBV19
CDR3aa: CASSPTGEYEQYF

abundance: -
v_gene: TRBV11-2
CDR3aa: CASSWFFDRGIGTQYF

abundance: -
v_gene: TRBV7-9
CDR3aa: CASSPTGRYEKLFF

abundance: -
v_gene: TRBV6-1
CDR3aa: CASSERGTVMNTEAFF

abundance: -
v_gene: TRBV5-4
CDR3aa: CASSDWTGGEETQYF

abundance: -
v_gene: TRBV5-4
CDR3aa: CASSFGWAYEQYF

abundance: -
v_gene: TRBV19
CDR3aa: CASRQLQGASTEAFF

abundance: -
v_gene: TRBV9
CDR3aa: CASSSQGTGELFF

abundance: -
v_gene: TRBV9
CDR3aa: CATRGYYGYTF

abundance: -
v_gene: TRBV7-2
CDR3aa: CASSSLFTEAFF

abundance: -
v_gene: TRBV9
CDR3aa: CASSVTSGKDGYTF

abundance: -
v_gene: TRBV27
CDR3aa: CASSLYPDITYEQYF

abundance: -
v_gene: TRBV15
CDR3aa: CATSDRGGANVLTF

abundance: -
v_gene: TRBV5-4
CDR3aa: CASSLWNRAYEQYF

abundance: -
v_gene: TRBV6-6
CDR3aa: CASSSTRGQFF